This T cell receptor (beta chain) came from a study of shared clonotypes between healthy human individuals. This CDR3 is built from 15 residues. Trimming removed 5 bases from V and 4 bases from J, with 21 bases in between. CDR1 is GTSNPN and CDR2 is SVGIG in the germline V gene (reference sequence). Clones were read by immunoSEQ multiplex PCR, and TCRdb kept only the in-frame ones, dropping some. Of around 2.1 million clones in the sample, 95% were seen once. This sequence joins TRBV30 and TRBJ2-7; D may match TRBD1 or TRBD2 (5 bases each). The TCR was taken from a man aged 18 to 30 in good health. Sample: naive CD4+ T cells sorted from blood. The subset denotes: CD45RA+ positively selected. The CDR3 protein is CAWVPLGQGPYEQYF. The CDR3 bases are TGTGCCTGGGTGCCCCTAGGGCAGGGACCGTACGAGCAGTACTTC.